This entry concerns a single TCR beta chain. These data originate in a study of blood T cell repertoires in COVID-19. Study-level background: Material from acute and convalescent COVID-19 was sourced from the United States, Italy and Spain.

Profiling relied on immunoSEQ multiplex PCR, and the TCRdb table lists in-frame clones only, not all of them. The sample carries a few hundred thousand clones, over 80% recorded once. The V end was cut by 3 bases, the J end by 8 bases, with 10 bases between. CDR3 size: 13 residues. V is TRBV12-3 or TRBV12-4 and J is TRBJ1-4, with a weak D call TRBD1 (6 bases). The clonotype comes from a woman in her fifties or sixties with active or convalescent COVID-19. Source material: peripheral blood. The CDR3 region has the DNA TGTGCCAGCAGTTTCGGGACAACCGAAAAACTGTTTTTT. This gives the protein CASSFGTTEKLFF.